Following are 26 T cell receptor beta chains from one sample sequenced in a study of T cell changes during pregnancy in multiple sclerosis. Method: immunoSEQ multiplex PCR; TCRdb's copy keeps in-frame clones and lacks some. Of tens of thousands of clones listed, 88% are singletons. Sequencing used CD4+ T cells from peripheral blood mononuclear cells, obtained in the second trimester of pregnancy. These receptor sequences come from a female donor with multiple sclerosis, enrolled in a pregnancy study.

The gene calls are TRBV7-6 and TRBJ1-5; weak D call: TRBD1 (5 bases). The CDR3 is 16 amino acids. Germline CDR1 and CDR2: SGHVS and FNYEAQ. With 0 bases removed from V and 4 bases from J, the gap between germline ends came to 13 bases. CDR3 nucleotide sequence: TGTGCCAGCAGCTTAGCAGGGTCCCGGGGGAATCAGCCCCAGCATTTT. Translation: CASSLAGSRGNQPQHF.

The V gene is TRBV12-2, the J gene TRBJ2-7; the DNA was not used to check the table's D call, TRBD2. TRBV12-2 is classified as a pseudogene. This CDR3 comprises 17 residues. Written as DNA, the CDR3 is TGTGCAAGTCGCTTAGTCCTGACTGAGCAACACTCCTACGAGCAGTACTTC. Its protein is CASRLVLTEQHSYEQYF.

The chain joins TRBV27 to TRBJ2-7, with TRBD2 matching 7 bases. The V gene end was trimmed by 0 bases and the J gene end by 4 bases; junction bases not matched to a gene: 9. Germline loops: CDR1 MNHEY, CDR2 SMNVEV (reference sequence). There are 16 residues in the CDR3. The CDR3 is CASSLSLLAEGYEQYF. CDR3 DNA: TGTGCCAGCAGTTTATCCCTTCTAGCGGAGGGTTACGAGCAGTACTTC.

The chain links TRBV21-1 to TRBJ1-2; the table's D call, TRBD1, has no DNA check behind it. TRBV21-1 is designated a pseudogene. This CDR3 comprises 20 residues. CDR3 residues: CASSKGGRYNPKPTNYGYTF. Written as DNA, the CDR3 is TGTGCCAGCAGCAAAGGGGGGCGCTACAACCCGAAACCGACTAACTATGGCTACACCTTC.

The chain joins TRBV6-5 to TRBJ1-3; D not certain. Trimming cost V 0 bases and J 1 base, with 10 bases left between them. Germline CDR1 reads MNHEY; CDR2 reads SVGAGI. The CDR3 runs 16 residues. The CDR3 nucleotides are TGTGCCAGCAGTTACTCGTCGGGATCGTCTGGAAACACCATATATTTT. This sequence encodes CASSYSSGSSGNTIYF.

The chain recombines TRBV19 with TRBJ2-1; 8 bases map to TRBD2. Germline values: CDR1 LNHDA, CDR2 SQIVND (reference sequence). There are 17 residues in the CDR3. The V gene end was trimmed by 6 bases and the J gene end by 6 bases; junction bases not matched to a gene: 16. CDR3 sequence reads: CASSHILLAAAANEQFF. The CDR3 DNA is TGTGCCAGTAGCCATATACTACTAGCGGCCGCGGCCAATGAGCAGTTCTTC.

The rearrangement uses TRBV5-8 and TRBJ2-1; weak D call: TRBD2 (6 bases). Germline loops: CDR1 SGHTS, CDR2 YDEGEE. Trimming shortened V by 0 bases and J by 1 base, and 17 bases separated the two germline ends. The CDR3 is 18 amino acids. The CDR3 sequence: CASSLGRGSVGSYNEQFF. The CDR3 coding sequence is TGTGCCAGCAGCTTGGGGCGGGGATCTGTCGGATCCTACAATGAGCAGTTCTTC.

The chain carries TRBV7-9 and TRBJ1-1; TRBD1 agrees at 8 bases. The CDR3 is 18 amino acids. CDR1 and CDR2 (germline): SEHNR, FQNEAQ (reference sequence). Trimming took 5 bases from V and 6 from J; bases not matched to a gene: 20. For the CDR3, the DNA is TGTGCCAGCAGCCCATTCCCCATCATTCCCGGGACAGGACCTGAAGCTTTCTTT. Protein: CASSPFPIIPGTGPEAFF.

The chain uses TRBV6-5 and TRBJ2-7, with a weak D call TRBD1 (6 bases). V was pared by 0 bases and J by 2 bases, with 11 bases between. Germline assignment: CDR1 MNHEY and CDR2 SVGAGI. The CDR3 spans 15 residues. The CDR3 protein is CASSYSKGDTYEQYF. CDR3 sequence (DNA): TGTGCCAGCAGTTACTCGAAGGGGGATACCTACGAGCAGTACTTC.

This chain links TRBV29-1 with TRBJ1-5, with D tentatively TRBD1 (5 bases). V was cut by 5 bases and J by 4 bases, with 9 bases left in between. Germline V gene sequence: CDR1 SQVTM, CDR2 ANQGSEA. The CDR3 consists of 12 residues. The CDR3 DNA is TGCAGCGTTACAGGAGTTAATCAGCCCCAGCATTTT. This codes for CSVTGVNQPQHF.

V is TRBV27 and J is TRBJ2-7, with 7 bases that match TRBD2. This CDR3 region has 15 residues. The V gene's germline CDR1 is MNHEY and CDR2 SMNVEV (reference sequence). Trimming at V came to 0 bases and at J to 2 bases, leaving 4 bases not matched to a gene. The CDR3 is CASSLSVGGAYEQYF. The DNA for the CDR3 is TGTGCCAGCAGTTTATCGGTGGGGGGGGCCTACGAGCAGTACTTC.

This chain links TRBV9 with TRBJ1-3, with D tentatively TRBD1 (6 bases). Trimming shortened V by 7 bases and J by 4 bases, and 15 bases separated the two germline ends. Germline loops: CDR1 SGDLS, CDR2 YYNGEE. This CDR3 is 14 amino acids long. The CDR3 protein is CASAKQGSGNTIYF. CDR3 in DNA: TGTGCCAGCGCGAAACAGGGTTCGGGAAACACCATATATTTT.

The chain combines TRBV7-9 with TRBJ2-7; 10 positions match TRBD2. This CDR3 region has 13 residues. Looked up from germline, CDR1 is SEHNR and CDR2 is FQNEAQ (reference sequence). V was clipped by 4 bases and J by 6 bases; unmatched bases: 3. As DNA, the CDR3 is TGTGCCAGCAGCTCGGTAGCGGGAGGCGAGCAGTACTTC. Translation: CASSSVAGGEQYF. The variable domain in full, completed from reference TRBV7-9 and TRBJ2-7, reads DTGVSQNPRHKITKRGQNVTFRCDPISEHNRLYWYRQTLGQGPEFLTYFQNEAQLEKSRLLSDRFSAERPKGSFSTLEIQRTEQGDSAMYLCASSSVAGGEQYFGPGTRLTVT.

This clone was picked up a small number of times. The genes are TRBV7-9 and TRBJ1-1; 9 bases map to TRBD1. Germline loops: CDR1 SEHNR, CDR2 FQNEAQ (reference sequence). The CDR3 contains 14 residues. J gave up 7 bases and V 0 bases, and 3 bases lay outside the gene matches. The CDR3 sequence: CASSLAPTGGEAFF. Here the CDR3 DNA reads TGTGCCAGCAGCTTAGCTCCGACAGGGGGTGAAGCTTTCTTT.

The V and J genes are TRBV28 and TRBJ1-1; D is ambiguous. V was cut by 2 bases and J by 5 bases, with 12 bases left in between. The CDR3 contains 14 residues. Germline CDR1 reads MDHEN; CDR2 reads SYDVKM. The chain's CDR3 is CASSLPGVGTEAFF. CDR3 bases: TGTGCCAGCAGTTTACCCGGGGTGGGAACTGAAGCTTTCTTT.

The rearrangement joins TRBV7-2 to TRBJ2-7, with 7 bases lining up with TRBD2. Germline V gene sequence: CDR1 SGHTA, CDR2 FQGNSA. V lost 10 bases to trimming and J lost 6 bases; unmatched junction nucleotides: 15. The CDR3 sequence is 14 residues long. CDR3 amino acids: CATARDGRYGEQYF. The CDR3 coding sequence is TGTGCCACCGCACGGGACGGGAGGTACGGCGAGCAGTACTTC.

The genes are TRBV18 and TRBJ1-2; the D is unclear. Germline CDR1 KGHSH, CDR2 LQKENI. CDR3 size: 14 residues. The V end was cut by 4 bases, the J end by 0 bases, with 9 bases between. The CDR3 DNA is TGTGCCAGCTCACTTAACAAAGCTAACTATGGCTACACCTTC. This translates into CASSLNKANYGYTF.

Here the CDR3 reads CAISGDSAGGYQETQYF. The CDR3 DNA is TGTGCCATCAGTGGGGACTCTGCGGGGGGGTACCAAGAGACCCAGTACTTC. The chain employs TRBV10-3 and TRBJ2-5, with TRBD2 matching over 9 bases. Per germline, CDR1 ENHRY and CDR2 SYGVKD. The CDR3 has 17 amino acids. With 4 bases clipped from V and 0 bases from J, the junction kept 9 bases outside the gene matches.

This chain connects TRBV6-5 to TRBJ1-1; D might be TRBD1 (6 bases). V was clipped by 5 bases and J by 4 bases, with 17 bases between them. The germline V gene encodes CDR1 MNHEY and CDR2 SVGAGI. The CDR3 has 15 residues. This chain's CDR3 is CASSTLQGRGTEAFF. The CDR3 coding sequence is TGTGCCAGCAGTACATTACAGGGTCGGGGCACTGAAGCTTTCTTT.

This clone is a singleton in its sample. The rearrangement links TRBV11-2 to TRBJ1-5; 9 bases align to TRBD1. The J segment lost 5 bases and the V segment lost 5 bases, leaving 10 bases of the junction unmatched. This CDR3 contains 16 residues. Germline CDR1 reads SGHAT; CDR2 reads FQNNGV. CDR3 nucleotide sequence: TGTGCCAGCAGCCTTCGGGGGACAGGGATAGATCAGCCCCAGCATTTT. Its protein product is CASSLRGTGIDQPQHF.

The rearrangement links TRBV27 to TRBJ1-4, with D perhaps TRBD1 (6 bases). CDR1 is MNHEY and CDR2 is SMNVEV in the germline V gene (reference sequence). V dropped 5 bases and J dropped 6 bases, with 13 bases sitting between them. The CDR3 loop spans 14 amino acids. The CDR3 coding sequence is TGTGCCAGCAGTCGAACAGGGATTTATGAAAAACTGTTTTTT. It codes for CASSRTGIYEKLFF.

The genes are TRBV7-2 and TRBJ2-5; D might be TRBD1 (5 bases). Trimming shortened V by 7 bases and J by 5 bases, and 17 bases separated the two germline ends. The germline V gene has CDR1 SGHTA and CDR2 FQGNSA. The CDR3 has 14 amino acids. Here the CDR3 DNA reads TGTGCCAGCACCGTCCCTCAGGGTTATGAGACCCAGTACTTC. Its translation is CASTVPQGYETQYF. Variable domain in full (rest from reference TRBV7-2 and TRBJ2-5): GAGVSQSPSNKVTEKGKDVELRCDPISGHTALYWYRQSLGQGLEFLIYFQGNSAPDKSGLPSDRFSAERTGGSVSTLTIQRTQQEDSAVYLCASTVPQGYETQYFGPGTRLLVL.

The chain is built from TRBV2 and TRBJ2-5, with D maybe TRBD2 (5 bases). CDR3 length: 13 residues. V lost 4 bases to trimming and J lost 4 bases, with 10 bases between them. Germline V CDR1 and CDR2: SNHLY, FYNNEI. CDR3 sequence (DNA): TGTGCCAGCAGTGTAGAGGCGGGAGAGACCCAGTACTTC. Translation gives CASSVEAGETQYF.

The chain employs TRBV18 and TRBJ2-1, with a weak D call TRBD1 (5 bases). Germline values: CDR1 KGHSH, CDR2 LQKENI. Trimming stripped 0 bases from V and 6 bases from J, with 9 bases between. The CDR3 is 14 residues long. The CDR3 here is CASSPPGRGNEQFF. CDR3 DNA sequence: TGTGCCAGCTCACCACCGGGTAGGGGCAATGAGCAGTTCTTC.

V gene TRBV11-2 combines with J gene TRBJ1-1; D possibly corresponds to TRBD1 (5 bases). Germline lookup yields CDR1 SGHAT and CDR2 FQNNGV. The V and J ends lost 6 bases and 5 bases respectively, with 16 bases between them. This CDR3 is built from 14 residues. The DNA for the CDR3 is TGTGCCAGCAGGAATCAGGGCTTAGGAACTGAAGCTTTCTTT. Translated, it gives CASRNQGLGTEAFF.

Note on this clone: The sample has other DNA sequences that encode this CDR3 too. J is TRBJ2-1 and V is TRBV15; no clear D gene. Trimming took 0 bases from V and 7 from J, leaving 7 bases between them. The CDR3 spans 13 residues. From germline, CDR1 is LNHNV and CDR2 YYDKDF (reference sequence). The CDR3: CATSRDLGNEQFF. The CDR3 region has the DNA TGTGCCACCAGCAGAGATCTCGGGAATGAGCAGTTCTTC.